The 17 T cell receptor beta chains below all came from one sample that was sequenced in a study of T cell changes during pregnancy in multiple sclerosis. TCRdb keeps only in-frame clones here, not all; method: immunoSEQ multiplex PCR. The sample yields tens of thousands of clones, about 89% seen once. The sequenced sample was peripheral blood, obtained in the first trimester of pregnancy. These receptors all come from a female donor in good health, enrolled as a control in a pregnancy study.

This clone was picked up one time. The V and J genes are TRBV5-8 and TRBJ2-7; a possible D gene is TRBD1 (7 bases). V lost 1 base, J lost 4 bases, and 12 bases lay in between. The CDR3 totals 14 residues. From germline, CDR1 is SGHTS and CDR2 YDEGEE. This chain's CDR3 is CASSLSQGGYEQYF. The CDR3 DNA reads as TGTGCCAGCAGCTTGAGTCAGGGGGGATACGAGCAGTACTTC.

Worth noting for this clone: A read error may account for a junction end that differs from germline. The chain joins TRBV20-1 to TRBJ2-7; TRBD2 is a possible D gene (6 bases). There are 11 residues in the CDR3. Germline values: CDR1 DFQATT, CDR2 SNEGSKA (reference sequence). The DNA for the CDR3 is TGCAGTGCTAGAGGGACTATTGTGGACTCATTC. This sequence encodes CSARGTIVDSF.

The CDR3 spells CASSQDLAGYGYTF. For the CDR3, the DNA is TGCGCCAGCAGCCAAGATTTGGCAGGCTATGGCTACACCTTC. The chain employs TRBV4-3 and TRBJ1-2; D call uncertain. The V end was cut by 0 bases, the J end by 4 bases, with 9 bases between. The germline V gene has CDR1 LGHNA and CDR2 YSLEER. This CDR3 has 14 residues.

V is TRBV7-2 and J is TRBJ2-1, with TRBD1 matching over 8 bases. The trim removed 1 base at V and 7 bases at J, leaving 6 bases unmatched. In germline, CDR1 is SGHTA, CDR2 FQGNSA. This CDR3 comprises 15 residues. CDR3 protein: CASSLETGVGNEQFF. Here the CDR3 DNA reads TGTGCCAGCAGCTTAGAGACAGGGGTGGGAAATGAGCAGTTCTTC.

The chain links TRBV7-9 to TRBJ2-5; no clear D. CDR1 is SEHNR and CDR2 is FQNEAQ in the germline V gene (reference sequence). V gave up 3 bases and J gave up 7 bases, with 3 bases separating them. The CDR3 has 10 residues. The CDR3 nucleotides are TGTGCCAGCAGCTTCGGGACCCAGTACTTC. This codes for CASSFGTQYF.

The chain is built from TRBV7-2 and TRBJ2-3, with 7 bases lining up with TRBD2. J was trimmed by 3 bases and V by 5 bases; bases with no gene match: 5. The V gene's germline CDR1 is SGHTA and CDR2 FQGNSA. The CDR3 consists of 14 residues. The CDR3 region is CASSPWGGTDTQYF. CDR3 sequence (DNA): TGTGCCAGCAGCCCCTGGGGAGGGACAGATACGCAGTATTTT.

This sequence joins TRBV19 and TRBJ1-4, with D uncertain. Germline CDR1 LNHDA, CDR2 SQIVND (reference sequence). Trimming removed 5 bases from V and 0 bases from J, with 13 bases in between. The CDR3 loop spans 16 amino acids. Written as DNA, the CDR3 is TGTGCCAGTAGTTCATCCGGCGGAGCAACTAATGAAAAACTGTTTTTT. It codes for CASSSSGGATNEKLFF.

V usage is TRBV2 and J usage is TRBJ1-3; D is perhaps TRBD1 (6 bases). Looked up from germline, CDR1 is SNHLY and CDR2 is FYNNEI. Trimming pared 3 bases from V and 0 bases from J, leaving 12 bases between. The CDR3 contains 16 residues. The CDR3 sequence: CASSERGQFSGNTIYF. CDR3 DNA sequence: TGTGCCAGCAGTGAGCGGGGGCAGTTCTCTGGAAACACCATATATTTT.

This clone has a handful of counts. The rearrangement uses TRBV7-2 and TRBJ1-6, with unresolved D. The CDR3 loop spans 14 amino acids. Looked up from germline, CDR1 is SGHTA and CDR2 is FQGNSA. V shed 5 bases and J shed 7 bases, with 12 bases lying between them. DNA for the CDR3: TGTGCCAGCAGCCCTAGAGTGGCAAATTCACCCCTCCACTTT. Translation gives CASSPRVANSPLHF.

The gene calls are TRBV7-7 and TRBJ2-1; 8 positions match TRBD2. The length of the CDR3 is 15 residues. After removal of 1 base from V and 8 bases from J, the junction contained 7 bases not matched to a gene. Germline-derived CDR1 and CDR2 are SSHAT and FNYEAQ (reference sequence). Here the CDR3 reads CASSLETGGRYEQFF. CDR3 DNA sequence: TGTGCCAGCAGCTTAGAAACGGGGGGGCGGTATGAGCAGTTCTTC.

This chain connects TRBV7-2 to TRBJ2-1; no definite D call. The CDR3 is 11 residues long. Trimming removed 8 bases from V and 7 bases from J, with 9 bases in between. From germline, CDR1 is SGHTA and CDR2 FQGNSA. In DNA form, the CDR3 reads TGTGCCAGCGAGGTCCGGAATGAGCAGTTCTTC. Its translation: CASEVRNEQFF.

The J gene is TRBJ2-6, the V gene TRBV27; D perhaps matches TRBD2 (6 bases). The V end lost 4 bases, the J end lost 4 bases, and 14 bases lay between the germline ends. This CDR3 is built from 16 residues. The germline CDR1 and CDR2 sequences are MNHEY and SMNVEV (reference sequence). CDR3 sequence: CASSSGGQGGANVLTF. The DNA of the CDR3 is TGTGCCAGCAGTTCCGGGGGTCAAGGGGGGGCCAACGTCCTGACTTTC.

The CDR3 here is CASSLITSGRRNTGELFF. DNA of the CDR3: TGTGCCAGCAGCTTGATTACTAGCGGGAGGCGGAACACCGGGGAGCTGTTTTTT. This sequence joins TRBV5-4 and TRBJ2-2; 12 nucleotides agree with TRBD2. Trimming cost V 1 base and J 1 base; bases outside gene matches: 5. Germline CDR1 and CDR2: SGHNT and YYREEE (reference sequence). CDR3 size: 18 residues.

The chain employs TRBV6-5 and TRBJ1-2; D is possibly TRBD1 (6 bases). Deletions cut 4 bases from V and 5 bases from J, with 20 bases between. The CDR3 consists of 16 residues. Germline V gene lookup returns CDR1 MNHEY and CDR2 SVGAGI. The CDR3 is CASSSFVTGWVYGYTF. The CDR3 DNA is TGTGCCAGCAGTTCGTTTGTCACAGGGTGGGTTTATGGCTACACCTTC.

The rearrangement joins TRBV6-1 to TRBJ2-2; 11 positions agree with TRBD1. CDR1 is MNHNS, CDR2 SASEGT, per germline. This CDR3 spans 13 amino acids. V shed 9 bases and J 6 bases; nucleotides not matched to a gene: 3. As DNA, the CDR3 is TGTGCCAGGGGACAGGGGGAGGCCGGGGAGCTGTTTTTT. It yields the protein CARGQGEAGELFF.

The chain joins TRBV5-1 to TRBJ2-3, with 12 bases lining up with TRBD2. V was pared by 4 bases and J by 5 bases, with 5 bases of the junction left unmatched. Germline V lookup: CDR1 SGHRS, CDR2 YFSETQ. This CDR3 spans 15 amino acids. The chain's CDR3 is CASSASGGAKDTQYF. DNA for the CDR3: TGCGCCAGCAGCGCTAGCGGGGGGGCAAAAGATACGCAGTATTTT.

The CDR3 sequence: CASSAGRRQAYLTGSYEQYF. CDR3 in DNA: TGTGCCAGCAGTGCTGGTCGAAGACAGGCTTACTTAACCGGTTCCTACGAGCAGTACTTC. The chain joins TRBV2 to TRBJ2-7, with D possibly matching TRBD1 (6 bases). Looked up from germline, CDR1 is SNHLY and CDR2 is FYNNEI. Deletions cut 4 bases from V and 1 base from J, with 29 bases between. This CDR3 is 20 amino acids long.